These 19 T cell receptor beta chains originate from one sample sequenced in a study of T cells in lung cancer brain metastases. Produced via immunoSEQ multiplex PCR; TCRdb's table is partial and in-frame only. The sample carries several thousand clones, around nine tenths recorded once. The sample taken for sequencing was tumor tissue from the primary lung tumor. The source of these receptors is a man aged 60 to 69 with non-small cell lung cancer.

The chain employs TRBV4-2 and TRBJ1-1; D might be TRBD1 (6 bases). CDR3 length: 16 amino acids. The V and J ends lost 6 bases and 2 bases respectively, with 19 bases between them. Germline V gene sequence: CDR1 LGHNA, CDR2 YNFKEQ. CDR3 in amino acids: CASSLPPQGPNTEAFF. In nucleotides, the CDR3 is TGTGCCAGCAGTCTTCCGCCTCAGGGGCCCAACACTGAAGCTTTCTTT.

J is TRBJ1-2 and V is TRBV5-4; no firm D call. The CDR3 has 12 residues. V lost 1 base, J lost 3 bases, and 4 bases lay in between. Germline loops: CDR1 SGHNT, CDR2 YYREEE (reference sequence). CDR3 sequence reads: CASSLRDYGYTF. The DNA of the CDR3 is TGTGCCAGCAGCTTGAGGGACTATGGCTACACCTTC. Looking up the rest from reference TRBV5-4 and TRBJ1-2 gives the full variable domain: ETGVTQSPTHLIKTRGQQVTLRCSSQSGHNTVSWYQQALGQGPQFIFQYYREEENGRGNFPPRFSGLQFPNYSSELNVNALELDDSALYLCASSLRDYGYTFGSGTRLTVV.

This sequence joins TRBV25-1 and TRBJ1-1; no definite D call. V dropped 3 bases and J dropped 4 bases, with 9 bases sitting between them. Germline V gives CDR1 MGHDK, CDR2 SYGVNS. The CDR3 is 13 residues long. The CDR3 sequence is CASSDRVSTEAFF. In nucleotides, the CDR3 is TGTGCCAGCAGTGACCGGGTAAGCACTGAAGCTTTCTTT.

The J gene is TRBJ2-3, the V gene TRBV9; 8 nucleotides align to TRBD2. The V gene end was trimmed by 3 bases and the J gene end by 2 bases; junction bases not matched to a gene: 5. The CDR3 loop spans 15 amino acids. Germline CDR1 SGDLS, CDR2 YYNGEE. CDR3 DNA: TGTGCCAGCAGCGCTAGCGGGTACACCACAGATACGCAGTATTTT. It yields the protein CASSASGYTTDTQYF.

The rearrangement uses TRBV5-1 and TRBJ1-5; possibly TRBD1 for D (6 bases). The CDR3 is 14 residues long. V gave up 5 bases and J gave up 3 bases, with 12 bases separating them. The germline gives CDR1 SGHRS, CDR2 YFSETQ. The chain's CDR3 is CASSPTGPNQPQHF. The CDR3 DNA is TGCGCCAGCAGTCCTACAGGGCCCAATCAGCCCCAGCATTTT.

The chain uses TRBV18 and TRBJ1-2; 8 bases map to TRBD1. The CDR3 extends over 16 amino acids. Losses at the gene ends were 3 bases for V and 4 bases for J; bases not matched to a gene: 10. The V gene's germline CDR1 is KGHSH and CDR2 LQKENI. CDR3 coding DNA: TGTGCCAGCTCACCCGCAACAGGGGGGGCGGCCTATGGCTACACCTTC. It specifies CASSPATGGAAYGYTF. Based on the CDR3 plus reference TRBV18 and TRBJ1-2, the full variable domain is NAGVMQNPRHLVRRRGQEARLRCSPMKGHSHVYWYRQLPEEGLKFMVYLQKENIIDESGMPKERFSAEFPKEGPSILRIQQVVRGDSAAYFCASSPATGGAAYGYTFGSGTRLTVV.

This chain joins TRBV19 and TRBJ2-7; unclear D gene. This CDR3 is 13 amino acids long. Trimming pared 5 bases from V and 6 bases from J, leaving 14 bases between. Germline loops: CDR1 LNHDA, CDR2 SQIVND (reference sequence). CDR3 sequence: CASSPGLGGEQYF. DNA of the CDR3: TGTGCCAGTAGTCCCGGGCTAGGCGGCGAGCAGTACTTC.

This chain's CDR3 is CASSPGTGDGYGYTF. The CDR3, as DNA: TGTGCCAGCAGCCCAGGGACAGGGGACGGCTATGGCTACACCTTC. The chain uses TRBV11-2 and TRBJ1-2; TRBD1 matches at 10 bases. J was trimmed by 4 bases and V by 5 bases; bases with no gene match: 7. This CDR3 spans 15 amino acids. The germline V gene has CDR1 SGHAT and CDR2 FQNNGV.

To note about this clone: The sample has other DNA sequences that encode this CDR3 too. The V call is TRBV30, the J call TRBJ2-7; a weak D match, TRBD2 (5 bases). Germline V gene lookup returns CDR1 GTSNPN and CDR2 SVGIG (reference sequence). The CDR3 covers 14 residues. Trimming removed 0 bases from V and 9 bases from J, with 18 bases in between. The CDR3 DNA is TGTGCCTGGAGTGTCCCGGGAACGAGGGTCGGGCAGTACTTC. It yields the protein CAWSVPGTRVGQYF.

The J gene is TRBJ2-6, the V gene TRBV2, with D tentatively TRBD2 (6 bases). With 7 bases removed from V and 4 bases from J, the gap between germline ends came to 14 bases. CDR3 length: 15 amino acids. In germline, CDR1 is SNHLY, CDR2 FYNNEI. The CDR3 region is CASTRDSHGANVLTF. In DNA, the CDR3 is TGTGCCAGCACTAGGGACTCCCACGGGGCCAACGTCCTGACTTTC. Combining the CDR3 with reference TRBV2 and TRBJ2-6 gives the whole variable domain EPEVTQTPSHQVTQMGQEVILRCVPISNHLYFYWYRQILGQKVEFLVSFYNNEISEKSEIFDDQFSVERPDGSNFTLKIRSTKLEDSAMYFCASTRDSHGANVLTFGAGSRLTVL.

The chain carries TRBV4-1 and TRBJ2-7; TRBD1 matches 7 bases. CDR3 size: 15 residues. Germline V gives CDR1 MGHRA, CDR2 YSYEKL. Trimming removed 3 bases from V and 2 bases from J; junction bases left unmatched: 7. CDR3 protein: CASSQEQGFTYEQYF. The DNA of the CDR3 is TGCGCCAGCAGCCAGGAACAGGGGTTCACCTACGAGCAGTACTTC.

This clone has only one observation. This chain links TRBV18 with TRBJ2-7, with a weak D call TRBD1 (6 bases). Between the trimmed V and J ends, which lost 3 bases and 5 bases, there was a span of 8 bases. The germline V gene has CDR1 KGHSH and CDR2 LQKENI. This CDR3 comprises 12 residues. CDR3: CASSPGQHEQYF. CDR3 nucleotides: TGTGCCAGCTCACCTGGACAGCACGAGCAGTACTTC.

The V call is TRBV6-5, the J call TRBJ2-5, with 8 bases aligning to TRBD2. V trimming: 7 bases; J trimming: 5 bases; junction bases outside the gene matches: 6. Germline lookup yields CDR1 MNHEY and CDR2 SVGAGI. The CDR3 is 13 residues long. CDR3 in amino acids: CASTPGGVETQYF. The CDR3 DNA follows: TGTGCCAGCACCCCCGGGGGGGTTGAGACCCAGTACTTC.

The J gene is TRBJ1-3, the V gene TRBV6-1; no reliable D call. The CDR3 is 15 residues long. Germline V gene sequence: CDR1 MNHNS, CDR2 SASEGT. V was clipped by 3 bases and J by 3 bases, with 12 bases between them. CDR3 in amino acids: CASSDVLGDGNTIYF. CDR3 coding DNA: TGTGCCAGCAGTGACGTATTGGGAGATGGAAACACCATATATTTT.

In its sample, this clone was seen once. CDR3 sequence: CASSLGFQGTGELFF. The CDR3 bases are TGTGCCAGCAGCTTGGGTTTTCAGGGAACCGGGGAGCTGTTTTTT. This sequence joins TRBV5-7 and TRBJ2-2; a possible D gene is TRBD1 (5 bases). TRBV5-7 is identified as an open reading frame with a role that is uncertain. This CDR3 region has 15 residues. V lost 0 bases, J lost 5 bases, and 11 bases lay in between.

This clone was seen more than once but under ten times. The DNA of the CDR3 is TGCGCCAGCAGAAACCGGCCTGCGCCTAATGAAAAACTGTTTTTT. Encoded protein: CASRNRPAPNEKLFF. This sequence joins TRBV5-1 and TRBJ1-4, with D unclear. With 5 bases removed from V and 3 bases from J, the gap between germline ends came to 14 bases. The CDR3 runs 15 residues. Per the germline V gene, CDR1 is SGHRS and CDR2 is YFSETQ.

With regard to this clone: The junction departs from germline at one end; a sequencing error may be responsible. The chain recombines TRBV18 with TRBJ2-1; 7 nucleotides agree with TRBD1. Per germline, CDR1 KGHSH and CDR2 LQKENI. The CDR3 is 14 amino acids. Here the CDR3 DNA reads TGTGTCAGCTCACCCCGACAGGGAAACAATGAGCAGTTCTTC. It encodes CVSSPRQGNNEQFF.

The chain carries TRBV5-1 and TRBJ1-2; the D is unclear. The CDR3 extends over 15 amino acids. The germline gives CDR1 SGHRS, CDR2 YFSETQ. V gave up 0 bases and J gave up 0 bases, with 9 bases separating them. CDR3 DNA sequence: TGCGCCAGCAGCTTGGATGTCAGCCCTAACTATGGCTACACCTTC. It translates to CASSLDVSPNYGYTF.

This chain connects TRBV5-1 to TRBJ1-4, with a tentative D call TRBD1 (5 bases). V lost 4 bases and J lost 6, with 10 bases in between. This CDR3 has 13 residues. Germline V CDR1 and CDR2: SGHRS, YFSETQ. This CDR3 is CASSKGTDEKLFF. The CDR3 DNA reads as TGCGCCAGCAGCAAGGGGACGGATGAAAAACTGTTTTTT.